The 5 T cell receptor beta chains given below trace back to one sample, sequenced in a study of T cell responses to AZD1222 COVID-19 vaccine. Libraries were prepared by immunoSEQ multiplex PCR; TCRdb keeps only in-frame clonotypes and omits some of them. The data show 54,000 or so clones, 70% to 80% seen once. Specimen: peripheral blood, collected 28 days after the second AZD1222 dose. Every receptor here comes from an adult who received the AZD1222 COVID-19 vaccine.

This clone was observed a single time. The chain recombines TRBV5-4 with TRBJ2-2, with 8 bases aligning to TRBD1. The germline gives CDR1 SGHNT, CDR2 YYREEE (reference sequence). Trimming took 3 bases from V and 6 from J; bases not matched to a gene: 7. The CDR3 runs to 15 residues. The CDR3 sequence: CASSSIKQGAGELFF. DNA for the CDR3: TGTGCCAGCAGCTCTATTAAACAGGGGGCCGGGGAGCTGTTTTTT.

This sequence joins TRBV28 and TRBJ1-5; TRBD1 might be the D (6 bases). Germline lookup yields CDR1 MDHEN and CDR2 SYDVKM. The CDR3 extends over 16 amino acids. V lost 2 bases to trimming and J lost 3 bases, with 14 bases between them. CDR3 sequence reads: CASSLTFGDNNQPQHF. In DNA form, the CDR3 reads TGTGCCAGCAGTTTAACCTTTGGGGACAACAATCAGCCCCAGCATTTT.

J is TRBJ2-7 and V is TRBV6-5, with 10 positions matching TRBD1. V was pared by 4 bases and J by 7 bases, with 10 bases of the junction left unmatched. The germline CDR1 and CDR2 sequences are MNHEY and SVGAGI. The CDR3 runs 15 residues. In DNA form, the CDR3 reads TGTGCCAGCAGTTTGACGGGACAGGGGAATTTAGAGCAGTACTTC. Its protein is CASSLTGQGNLEQYF.

The chain uses TRBV7-9 and TRBJ2-1, with TRBD1 identical over 8 bases. In germline, CDR1 is SEHNR, CDR2 FQNEAQ (reference sequence). This CDR3 has 14 residues. V gave up 2 bases and J gave up 4 bases; unmatched junction bases: 1. DNA of the CDR3: TGTGCCAGCAGCTTATGGGACAGGTACAATGAGCAGTTCTTC. It specifies CASSLWDRYNEQFF.

The chain links TRBV5-1 to TRBJ1-4, with 8 nucleotides matching TRBD1. The CDR3 contains 19 residues. V gave up 0 bases and J gave up 0 bases; unmatched junction bases: 10. Per the germline V gene, CDR1 is SGHRS and CDR2 is YFSETQ. This CDR3 is CASSLGTGWGATTNEKLFF. In DNA form, the CDR3 reads TGCGCCAGCAGCTTGGGGACAGGGTGGGGAGCCACAACTAATGAAAAACTGTTTTTT.